These T cell receptor beta chains were read from a single sample in a study of STAT5B mutations in CD4+ large granular lymphocyte leukemia. Sequencing used immunoSEQ multiplex PCR; TCRdb keeps in-frame clones, though not all of them. The sample carries roughly 30,000 clones, under 80% recorded once. What was sequenced was CD4+ T cells from blood buffy coats. Receptors were obtained from a human donor in good health. The CDR3 runs from the conserved cysteine through the conserved F or W. The D gene is left open where the match is weak. A clone size is listed for some rows: how often the clone was seen (once, few, many), or a class if it is expanded.

j_call d_call v_call clone_size cdr3_nt cdr3_aa
TRBJ2-7 - TRBV2 - TGTGCCAGCTCTACAGGCAAATACGAGCAGTACTTC CASSTGKYEQYF
TRBJ1-2 TRBD1 TRBV7-9 - TGTGCCAGCAGGGATCGACAGGGGGCTAGCTACACCTTC CASRDRQGASYTF
TRBJ1-5 - TRBV30 - TGTGCCTGGAGTTCTCGACAGGACAATCAGCCCCAGCATTTT CAWSSRQDNQPQHF
TRBJ1-1 TRBD1 TRBV5-1 - TGCGCCAGCAGGGAACAGGGGGCACACACTGAAGCTTTCTTT CASREQGAHTEAFF
TRBJ1-2 TRBD1 TRBV2 once TGTGCCAGCAGTGGGACAGGGGGCGCATATGGCTACACCTTC CASSGTGGAYGYTF
TRBJ2-3 TRBD2 TRBV7-2 - TGTGCCAGCAGCTTAGTTCCTAGCGGGGGAGTTGCAGATACGCAGTATTTT CASSLVPSGGVADTQYF
TRBJ2-4 - TRBV7-8 - TGTGCCAGCAGCTCACTGATAAACATTCAGTACTTC CASSSLINIQYF
TRBJ2-2 - TRBV5-4 few TGTGCCAGCAGCATCCCGGGACACGGAGTAACCGGGGAGCTGTTTTTT CASSIPGHGVTGELFF
TRBJ2-1 - TRBV29-1 - TGCAGCGTCCAGACGGGTAGCTCCTACAATGAGCAGTTCTTC CSVQTGSSYNEQFF
TRBJ2-1 TRBD1 TRBV18 - TGTGCCAGCTCACGCCCTCCGGGACAGGGGAGAAATGAGCAGTTCTTC CASSRPPGQGRNEQFF
TRBJ2-4 - TRBV4-3 - TGCGCCAGCAGCCAAGATTACGGGACCAAAAACATTCAGTACTTC CASSQDYGTKNIQYF
TRBJ1-1 - TRBV6-1 - TGTGCCAGCATAGGGGGGGCTGAAGCTTTCTTT CASIGGAEAFF
TRBJ1-2 - TRBV30 - TGTGCCAACAGTTGGGGATACTATGGCTACACCTTC CANSWGYYGYTF
TRBJ1-2 TRBD1 TRBV4-1 - TGCGCCAGCAGCCAAGATACCGGGACAGCCTATGGCTACACCTTC CASSQDTGTAYGYTF
TRBJ1-3 - TRBV4-3 once TGCGCCAGCAGCCAAGGGCCCCTGGGGTACACCATATATTTT CASSQGPLGYTIYF
TRBJ1-2 - TRBV10-3 - TGTGCCATCAGTGACGGACTCTTAGCTAACTATGGCTACACCTTC CAISDGLLANYGYTF
TRBJ2-5 TRBD2 TRBV7-2 - TGTGCCAGCAGCTTAGTGGTGACTAGCGACAGTGAGACCCAGTACTTC CASSLVVTSDSETQYF
TRBJ2-2 - TRBV6-5 - TGTGCCAGCGGGAATTTCAGGGAGCTGTTTTTT CASGNFRELFF
TRBJ1-3 - TRBV18 once TGTGCCAGCTCACCAACTAGACAGTCTGGAAACACCATATATTTT CASSPTRQSGNTIYF
TRBJ1-2 TRBD1 TRBV30 few TGTGCCGAGCGGGACAGGGGGCTCTATGGCTACACCTTC CAERDRGLYGYTF
TRBJ1-2 - TRBV6-4 - TGTGCCAGCAGTGCCCGGGGGGGTGATGGCTACACCTTC CASSARGGDGYTF
TRBJ2-3 - TRBV7-9 - TGTGCCAGCAGCCAATACACAGATACGCAGTATTTT CASSQYTDTQYF
TRBJ1-1 - TRBV19 - TGTGCCAGTAGTATCACAGTGGCTGGGACTGAAGCTTTCTTT CASSITVAGTEAFF
TRBJ1-1 - TRBV18 - TGTGCCAGCTCACCGGGAAGGAAAGGGATCACTGAAGCTTTCTTT CASSPGRKGITEAFF
TRBJ1-2 - TRBV30 - TGTGCCTGGGGTACGGGGGTAAGGAACTATGGCTACACCTTC CAWGTGVRNYGYTF
TRBJ2-7 - TRBV18 once TGTGCCAGCTCACCGCACTTAGAATCCGAGCAGTACTTC CASSPHLESEQYF
TRBJ1-5 - TRBV19 - TGTGCCAGTAGTATTTTGGTGAGGGATAGCAATCAGCCCCAGCATTTT CASSILVRDSNQPQHF
TRBJ1-2 TRBD1 TRBV29-1 - TGCAGCGTTGAAGGGGACAGGCGAGGGGACTATGGCTACACCTTC CSVEGDRRGDYGYTF
TRBJ2-6 - TRBV19 - TGTGCCAGTAGTATTTCGACTGGGGCCAACGTCCTGACTTTC CASSISTGANVLTF
TRBJ2-7 TRBD1 TRBV18 - TGTGCCAGCTCACCGAGGGGGCCCGACGAGCAGTACTTC CASSPRGPDEQYF
TRBJ2-3 - TRBV7-8 - TGTGCCAGCAACCCAGTTGGGTTAGCAGATACGCGGTATTTT CASNPVGLADTRYF
TRBJ2-2 TRBD2 TRBV2 few TGTGCCAGCAGTGAACAGCGGGACCACACCGGGGAGCTGTTTTTT CASSEQRDHTGELFF
TRBJ1-1 TRBD1 TRBV2 few TGTGCCACGGACAGGGGGCTGAACACTGAAGCTTTCTTT CATDRGLNTEAFF
TRBJ2-5 - TRBV2 - TGTGCCAGCAGTGGGGGACTTCATACGGAGACCCAGTACTTC CASSGGLHTETQYF
TRBJ1-3 - TRBV2 - TGTGCCAGGGCCAGGGGAAAGACTGGAAACACCATATATTTT CARARGKTGNTIYF
TRBJ1-5 - TRBV10-3 once TGTGCCATCAGTGAGTCGACAGGCCGGGGGGATCAGCCCCAGCATTTT CAISESTGRGDQPQHF
TRBJ2-5 TRBD1 TRBV7-2 - TGTGCCAGCAGCCCGCCGGGACAGGGTGGGGAGACCCAGTACTTC CASSPPGQGGETQYF
TRBJ1-2 - TRBV18 - TGTGCCAGCTCCCCCCGGCCAGGGATTAACTATGGCTACACCTTC CASSPRPGINYGYTF
TRBJ2-7 - TRBV5-1 - TGCGCCAGCAGCCGAGGGGCGGGTGGGCGTGACGAGCAGTACTTC CASSRGAGGRDEQYF
TRBJ2-1 - TRBV2 - TGTGCCAGCAGTGACGGGCAGGGGGGGGCCTACAATGAGCAGTTCTTC CASSDGQGGAYNEQFF
TRBJ2-2 - TRBV5-1 - TGCGCCAGCAGCTCCAGGGGTCTGGACTTCCTTAACACCGGGGAGCTGTTTTTT CASSSRGLDFLNTGELFF